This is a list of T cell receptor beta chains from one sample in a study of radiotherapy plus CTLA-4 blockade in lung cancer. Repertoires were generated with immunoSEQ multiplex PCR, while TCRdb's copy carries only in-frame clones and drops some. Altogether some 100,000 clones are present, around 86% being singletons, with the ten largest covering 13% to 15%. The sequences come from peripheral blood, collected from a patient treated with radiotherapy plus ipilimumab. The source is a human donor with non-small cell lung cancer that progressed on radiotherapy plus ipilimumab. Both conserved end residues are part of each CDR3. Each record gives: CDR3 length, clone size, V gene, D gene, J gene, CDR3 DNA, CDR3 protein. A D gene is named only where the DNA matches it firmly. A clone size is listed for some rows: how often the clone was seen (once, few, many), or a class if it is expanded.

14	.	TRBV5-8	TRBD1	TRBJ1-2	TGTGCCAGCACCTCAGGGGGTGGAGACTATGGCTACACCTTC	CASTSGGGDYGYTF
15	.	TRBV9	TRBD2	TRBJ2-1	TGTGCCAGCAGCCCCCGGACTAGCGGGAGTAATGAGCAGTTCTTC	CASSPRTSGSNEQFF
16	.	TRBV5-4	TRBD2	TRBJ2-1	TGTGCCAGCAGTCGCCTTGGAGCGGGGAGAGACAATGAGCAGTTCTTC	CASSRLGAGRDNEQFF
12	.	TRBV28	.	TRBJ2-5	TGTGCCAGCAGTTGGGGGCAAGAGACCCAGTACTTC	CASSWGQETQYF
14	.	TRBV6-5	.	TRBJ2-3	TGTGCCAGCAGTTCCCCTCGGAGCACAGATACGCAGTATTTT	CASSSPRSTDTQYF
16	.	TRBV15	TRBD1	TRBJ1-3	TGTGCCACCAGCAGAGATGGGACAGTCTCTGGAAACACCATATATTTT	CATSRDGTVSGNTIYF
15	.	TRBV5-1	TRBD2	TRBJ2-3	TGCGCCAGCAGCTTGCGCGGGGGGCGCACAGATACGCAGTATTTT	CASSLRGGRTDTQYF
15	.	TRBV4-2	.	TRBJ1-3	TGTGCCAGCAGCCCCCGCGAGGGTGAGTTGGACACCATATATTTT	CASSPREGELDTIYF
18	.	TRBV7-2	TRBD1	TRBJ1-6	TGTGCCAGCAGCTTACCCCAGGGGGCGAGCTCCTATAATTCACCCCTCCACTTT	CASSLPQGASSYNSPLHF
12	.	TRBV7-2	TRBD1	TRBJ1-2	TGTGCCAGCAGCTACAGGGGATCGGGCTACACCTTC	CASSYRGSGYTF
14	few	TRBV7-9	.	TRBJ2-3	TGTGCCAGCAGCTCACGGAGGAGCACAGATACGCAGTATTTT	CASSSRRSTDTQYF
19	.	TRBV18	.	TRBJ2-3	TGTGCCAGCTCACCACCACATAACAGGGTCCCACGTAGCACAGATACGCAGTATTTT	CASSPPHNRVPRSTDTQYF
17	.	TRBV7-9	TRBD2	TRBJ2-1	TGTGCCAGCAGCTCGGGGGGCCTAGCGGGAGGCTACAATGAGCAGTTCTTC	CASSSGGLAGGYNEQFF
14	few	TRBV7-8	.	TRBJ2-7	TGTGCCAGCAGCGCCTTAAGGAGCTCCTACGAGCAGTACTTC	CASSALRSSYEQYF
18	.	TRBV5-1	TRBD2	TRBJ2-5	TGCGCCAGCAGCAGAGAACCGGGACTAGCGGGAGGTCGGGAGACCCAGTACTTC	CASSREPGLAGGRETQYF
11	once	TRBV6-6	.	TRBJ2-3	TGTGCCAGCAGCGAGAGGGATACGCAGTATTTT	CASSERDTQYF
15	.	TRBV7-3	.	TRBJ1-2	TGTGCCAGCAAGGGCTGGATGGGCAGCTACTATGGCTACACCTTC	CASKGWMGSYYGYTF
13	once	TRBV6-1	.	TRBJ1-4	TGTGCCAGCAGTGAAGGCAGGACGTATAGGCTGTTTTTT	CASSEGRTYRLFF